Below are 10 T cell receptor beta chains sequenced from a single sample in a study of OX40 agonist ivuxolimab in advanced cancers. Generated by immunoSEQ multiplex PCR, the TCRdb table keeps only in-frame clones and is missing some. The sample gives roughly 100,000 clones, about 85% of which show up once; roughly 3.8% is in the top ten. This material consisted of CD4+ or CD8+ T cells sorted from blood, taken in a trial of the OX40 agonist ivuxolimab. Receptors were obtained from an adult with an advanced solid tumor such as melanoma, head and neck, liver or kidney cancer.

The chain couples TRBV5-4 to TRBJ1-1; possibly TRBD1 for D (5 bases). V was shortened by 3 bases and J by 1 base, with 10 bases between the two germline ends. In germline, CDR1 is SGHNT, CDR2 YYREEE (reference sequence). The CDR3 runs to 14 residues. The CDR3 sequence is CASSSGRRNTEAFF. CDR3 sequence (DNA): TGTGCCAGCAGCTCGGGACGGAGGAACACTGAAGCTTTCTTT.

The rearrangement links TRBV15 to TRBJ1-2; D is perhaps TRBD1 (6 bases). The ends were cut back, 0 bases at V and 6 bases at J, with 8 bases in the middle. Germline-derived CDR1 and CDR2 are LNHNV and YYDKDF (reference sequence). This CDR3 has 13 residues. CDR3 sequence (DNA): TGTGCCACCAGCAGAGACAGGGGAGATGGCTACACCTTC. Translation gives CATSRDRGDGYTF. Complete variable domain (other parts from reference TRBV15 and TRBJ1-2): DAMVIQNPRYQVTQFGKPVTLSCSQTLNHNVMYWYQQKSSQAPKLLFHYYDKDFNNEADTPDNFQSRRPNTSFCFLDIRSPGLGDTAMYLCATSRDRGDGYTFGSGTRLTVV.

The chain recombines TRBV5-4 with TRBJ2-5, with D perhaps assigned TRBD1 or TRBD2 (5 bases each). Germline V gives CDR1 SGHNT, CDR2 YYREEE (reference sequence). This CDR3 has 16 amino acids. V was clipped by 3 bases and J by 4 bases, with 19 bases between them. CDR3 in amino acids: CASSSSGPERLETQYF. The CDR3 region has the DNA TGTGCCAGCAGCTCGTCGGGGCCGGAGAGGTTAGAGACCCAGTACTTC.

This chain joins TRBV27 and TRBJ2-7; 7 bases align to TRBD1. The CDR3 is made up of 14 amino acids. Germline V gene data show CDR1 as MNHEY and CDR2 as SMNVEV (reference sequence). J lost 3 bases, V lost 5 bases, and 7 bases had no gene match. CDR3 residues: CASSRLGQIYEQYF. CDR3 in DNA: TGTGCCAGCAGTAGACTGGGACAGATCTACGAGCAGTACTTC.

The chain couples TRBV23-1 to TRBJ2-7; no definite D call. TRBV23-1 is an ORF, with its function uncertain. The V gene lost 2 bases and the J gene lost 4 bases, with 9 bases spanning the gap. This CDR3 spans 13 amino acids. The CDR3 protein is CASSQDSTYEQYF. The CDR3 bases are TGCGCCAGCAGTCAAGATTCGACTTACGAGCAGTACTTC.

V is TRBV5-1 and J is TRBJ2-1, with D perhaps matching TRBD2 (5 bases). The CDR3 is 13 amino acids. The germline CDR1 and CDR2 sequences are SGHRS and YFSETQ. The ends were cut back, 4 bases at V and 5 bases at J, with 10 bases in the middle. CDR3 in DNA: TGCGCCAGCAGCGTCGGGGTTCACAATGAGCAGTTCTTC. This gives the protein CASSVGVHNEQFF.

The V and J genes are TRBV19 and TRBJ2-3; D gene unclear. Germline V gene sequence: CDR1 LNHDA, CDR2 SQIVND (reference sequence). This CDR3 spans 12 amino acids. V was clipped by 7 bases and J by 5 bases, with 10 bases between them. The DNA of the CDR3 is TGTGCCAGTACGGATCGGATAGATACGCAGTATTTT. Translating gives CASTDRIDTQYF.

The chain carries TRBV6-6 and TRBJ1-4; 8 bases align to TRBD1. Trimming at V came to 6 bases and at J to 5 bases, leaving 5 bases not matched to a gene. The germline V gene encodes CDR1 MNHNY and CDR2 SVGAGI (reference sequence). The CDR3 has 14 residues. CDR3 protein: CASSLGQVNEKLFF. The CDR3 nucleotides are TGTGCCAGCAGCCTGGGACAGGTCAATGAAAAACTGTTTTTT.

V is TRBV16 and J is TRBJ2-7; D is unclear. V dropped 1 base and J dropped 0 bases, with 13 bases sitting between them. The CDR3 has 16 amino acids. In germline, CDR1 is KGHSY, CDR2 FQNENV. The CDR3 reads CASSQFTLSNSYEQYF. The CDR3 DNA sequence: TGTGCCAGCAGCCAATTTACACTCTCGAACTCCTACGAGCAGTACTTC.

On this clone itself: Sequence at one end of the junction differs from germline and may be a read error. The chain is built from TRBV9 and TRBJ2-3; D remains ambiguous. This CDR3 has 13 amino acids. The germline V gene has CDR1 SGDLS and CDR2 YYNGEE. This CDR3 reads CASSVGEDDTQYF. In DNA form, the CDR3 reads TGTGCCAGCAGCGTAGGGGAAGACGATACACAGTATTTT.